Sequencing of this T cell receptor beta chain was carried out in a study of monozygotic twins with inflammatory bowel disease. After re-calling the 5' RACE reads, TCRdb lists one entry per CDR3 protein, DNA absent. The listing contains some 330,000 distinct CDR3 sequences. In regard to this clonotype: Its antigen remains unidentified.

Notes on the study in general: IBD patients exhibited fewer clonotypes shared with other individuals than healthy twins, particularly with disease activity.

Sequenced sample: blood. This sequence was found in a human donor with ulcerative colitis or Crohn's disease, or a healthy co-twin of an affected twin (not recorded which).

The CDR3 spells CATSDPGLANTGELFF. The chain is built from TRBV24-1 and TRBJ2-2; absent DNA, TCRdb's TRBD2 call cannot be checked. CDR3 length: 16 amino acids. Germline CDR1 is KGHDR and CDR2 is SFDVKD.